This entry describes one T cell receptor (beta chain). Which antigen it targets is not known. No base quality information exists; no much larger clone differs at one position. As encoded in the germline V gene (reference sequence), CDR1 is LNHDA while CDR2 is SQIVND. The CDR3 runs 13 residues from the cysteine to the phenylalanine. CDR3 DNA is the only sequence kept; it has 39 bases, read in frame from the first base. Trimming takes 9 bases off V and 6 bases off J; junction bases not matched to a gene: 1. This specimen belongs to a study of Tregs in tolerant kidney transplant recipients (dated by TCRdb to about 2019). About the full investigation: The study applied TCRbeta sequencing to find donor-specific regulatory T cells before combined kidney and bone marrow transplantation and then followed those same cells after transplant.

The transplants used related donors with nonmyeloablative bone marrow transplantation, and mixed chimerism in the human trials was transient. Unstimulated Tregs (CD4+CD25+CD127-), CD4+ non-Tregs (CD4+CD25-), CD4 and CD8 cells were FACS-sorted from thawed PBMCs. Patients were 4 combined kidney and bone marrow transplant recipients from the ITN036ST trial, and only these trial subjects had samples available. Healthy control blood was processed to PBMCs with a Ficoll density gradient and then cryopreserved, whereas patient PBMCs were collected both before and after transplant. Overall study results and their limits: Biological reproducibility was not directly assessed, although technical replication error appeared to be minimal. The most biologically relevant and donor-specific TCRbeta repertoire appeared to be identified by expanding Tregs with activated donor B cells. Because only a small number of patients were included, the study had limitations, and the results will need to be validated in larger populations as well as under other immunosuppression protocols. For some patients the PCR primers changed over time, which made it impossible to compare the samples from those patients at the nucleotide level. In tolerant patients, the expansion of donor-specific Tregs was greater than global Treg expansion, suggesting that the expansion was antigen-driven rather than nonspecific.

For TCRbeta CDR3 sequencing, genomic DNA was extracted from sorted cells using the QIAGEN DNeasy Blood and Tissue Kit. High-throughput TCRbeta CDR3 sequencing, which included PCR amplification with bias correction and internal controls, was done commercially through immunoSEQ. The study's own analysis went as follows. A unique productive TCRbeta sequence was defined by the CDR3 nucleotide sequence when primers matched, and otherwise by the CDR3 amino acid sequence together with the Vbeta and Jbeta genes. Sorting error was corrected by removing sequences shared between sorted populations at a frequency ratio of 2:1 or less, and the remaining shared sequences were assigned to the higher population. A sequence counted as donor-reactive if, in CFSE-low cells, the sequence had a frequency of at least 0.01% and was expanded at least 5-fold compared with unstimulated cells. Repertoire divergence was quantified by Jensen-Shannon divergence using the top 100 TCRbeta sequences ranked by frequency. When a sample had multiple sequencing runs, each run was corrected for sorting error separately and the runs were then pooled. This is the immuneACCESS table as TCRdb keeps it, with only in-frame sequences that have V and J called. A part of the clones is gone; compared with another copy, unresolved V genes explain less than half, and the rest is unexplained. V and J calls and clone size are copied from that table; D and trimming were computed from the DNA. The sample table contains 81,000 or so clones; only one count was recorded for around 90% of them. The ten largest clones take up 1.6% of the sample.

This clonotype was obtained from a human patient who received a combined kidney and bone marrow transplant. Some T cells may have been brought in with the graft after a transplant. The rearranged segments are TRBV19 and TRBJ2-2; TRBD2 fits 13 bases in the junction. The source was CD4+ T cells from blood (PBMCs), collected 24 months after the transplant. The DNA reads as follows: TGTGCCAGCACTAGCGGGGGGGCCGGGGAGCTGTTTTTT. This translates into CASTSGGAGELFF.